One and the same sample provided the 18 T cell receptor beta chains below, sequenced in a study of shared clonotypes between healthy human individuals. The method was immunoSEQ multiplex PCR; TCRdb's version includes in-frame clones alone and lacks a portion of them. The repertoire includes about 2 million clones, approximately 95% of them detected once, and under 0.15% sits in the top ten. The sequencing sample was made of naive CD4+ T cells sorted from blood. Described subset: CD45RA+ positively selected. The receptors shown here come from a man aged 18 to 30 in good health.

V is TRBV5-5 and J is TRBJ1-2; D is ambiguous. This CDR3 is built from 14 residues. Between the trimmed V and J ends, which lost 0 bases and 9 bases, there was a span of 15 bases. Germline values: CDR1 SGHKS, CDR2 YYEKEE (reference sequence). The CDR3 nucleotides are TGTGCCAGCAGCTTGGCCTCGGGCAACTTACGCTACACCTTC. Translated, it gives CASSLASGNLRYTF.

This clone occurred once. The V gene is TRBV5-4, the J gene TRBJ1-6; D is unresolved. With 2 bases removed from V and 6 bases from J, the gap between germline ends came to 3 bases. The CDR3 runs to 12 residues. Germline assignment: CDR1 SGHNT and CDR2 YYREEE (reference sequence). The CDR3 is CASSFSNSPLHF. The CDR3 bases are TGTGCCAGCAGCTTTTCTAATTCACCCCTCCACTTT.

The gene calls are TRBV6-6 and TRBJ2-7, with 11 positions matching TRBD2. Germline-derived CDR1 and CDR2 are MNHNY and SVGAGI (reference sequence). The CDR3 is 16 amino acids. Germline trimming cut 4 bases from V and 5 bases from J; bases unmatched to any gene: 10. The CDR3 loop reads CASSSLAGGVSDEQYF. DNA of the CDR3: TGTGCCAGCAGTTCTCTAGCGGGGGGAGTTTCTGACGAGCAGTACTTC.

CDR3 in DNA: TGTGCCAGCAGCCAAGGTTTTACAGGGCGCGAGCAGTACTTC. It translates to CASSQGFTGREQYF. The V gene is TRBV14, the J gene TRBJ2-7; D is possibly TRBD1 (6 bases). The germline gives CDR1 SGHDN, CDR2 FVKESK. V dropped 1 base and J dropped 6 bases, with 13 bases sitting between them. This CDR3 region has 14 residues.

This chain links TRBV6-6 with TRBJ2-5; 12 nucleotides align to TRBD2. Germline CDR1 is MNHNY and CDR2 is SVGAGI (reference sequence). V was pared by 5 bases and J by 5 bases, with 3 bases of the junction left unmatched. The CDR3 loop spans 14 amino acids. CDR3: CASSPSGRAETQYF. CDR3 bases: TGTGCCAGCAGTCCTAGCGGGAGGGCGGAGACCCAGTACTTC.

This rearrangement joins TRBV2 to TRBJ1-6; TRBD1 matches 12 bases. V lost 4 bases to trimming and J lost 9 bases; unmatched junction nucleotides: 4. The CDR3 has 15 residues. CDR1 is SNHLY and CDR2 is FYNNEI in the germline V gene. CDR3 residues: CASSGGQGAVSPLHF. For the CDR3, the DNA is TGTGCCAGCAGTGGGGGACAGGGGGCGGTTTCACCCCTCCACTTT.

About this clone: The same CDR3 arises from other DNA sequences in this sample as well. The chain links TRBV18 to TRBJ2-1, with no clear D. Deletions cut 1 base from V and 0 bases from J, with 7 bases between. Germline assignment: CDR1 KGHSH and CDR2 LQKENI. The CDR3 is 15 amino acids. The CDR3 loop reads CASSPRQSSYNEQFF. CDR3 nucleotides: TGTGCCAGCTCACCACGTCAGAGCTCCTACAATGAGCAGTTCTTC.

The gene calls are TRBV4-3 and TRBJ2-3; a possible D gene is TRBD1 (6 bases). Trimming removed 0 bases from V and 5 bases from J, with 9 bases in between. The CDR3 sequence is 14 residues long. Germline CDR1 and CDR2: LGHNA and YSLEER. The CDR3 loop reads CASSQDGTRDTQYF. For the CDR3, the DNA is TGCGCCAGCAGCCAAGATGGGACACGAGATACGCAGTATTTT.

V usage is TRBV28 and J usage is TRBJ2-2; TRBD1 matches at 10 bases. With V trimmed by 4 bases and J by 6 bases, 5 bases remained unmatched. CDR3 size: 15 residues. The germline gives CDR1 MDHEN, CDR2 SYDVKM. The CDR3 nucleotides are TGTGCCAGCAGTTCCACCGGGACAGGGGCCGGGGAGCTGTTTTTT. Translating gives CASSSTGTGAGELFF.

With respect to this clone: Other DNA sequences of this sample code for an identical CDR3. This chain links TRBV11-2 with TRBJ2-3; TRBD1 might be the D (5 bases). CDR1 is SGHAT, CDR2 FQNNGV, per germline. This CDR3 has 14 residues. V was shortened by 3 bases and J by 0 bases, with 7 bases between the two germline ends. In DNA, the CDR3 is TGTGCCAGCAGCTTTGGGGCAAGCACAGATACGCAGTATTTT. Its protein product is CASSFGASTDTQYF.

With regard to this clone: Other DNA variants within this sample encode the same CDR3. This chain uses TRBV6-1 with TRBJ1-1; D gene unclear. This CDR3 has 11 amino acids. V lost 9 bases and J lost 5, with 10 bases in between. Germline V gene lookup returns CDR1 MNHNS and CDR2 SASEGT. CDR3 bases: TGTGCCAGTCGAGGGCGAACTGAAGCTTTCTTT. It specifies CASRGRTEAFF.

The rearrangement uses TRBV5-1 and TRBJ1-2, with D possibly matching TRBD1 (5 bases). There are 15 residues in the CDR3. Germline CDR1 is SGHRS and CDR2 is YFSETQ. V shed 3 bases and J shed 5 bases, with 17 bases lying between them. The CDR3 sequence: CASSSGTQDGYGYTF. Written as DNA, the CDR3 is TGCGCCAGCAGCTCCGGGACGCAGGATGGATATGGCTACACCTTC. The complete variable domain, with remaining parts taken from reference TRBV5-1 and TRBJ1-2, reads KAGVTQTPRYLIKTRGQQVTLSCSPISGHRSVSWYQQTPGQGLQFLFEYFSETQRNKGNFPGRFSGRQFSNSRSEMNVSTLELGDSALYLCASSSGTQDGYGYTFGSGTRLTVV.

This clone was seen once. The sample contains more than one DNA sequence encoding this CDR3. The V and J genes are TRBV18 and TRBJ2-1; TRBD1 matches 9 bases. V was clipped by 0 bases and J by 6 bases; unmatched bases: 0. CDR1 is KGHSH and CDR2 is LQKENI in the germline V gene. The CDR3 covers 14 residues. CDR3 region: CASSPPTGGNEQFF. The CDR3 nucleotides are TGTGCCAGCTCACCACCGACAGGGGGCAATGAGCAGTTCTTC.

The chain couples TRBV30 to TRBJ2-3; D is possibly TRBD1 (6 bases). CDR1 is GTSNPN, CDR2 SVGIG, per germline (reference sequence). This CDR3 is built from 14 residues. Between the trimmed V and J ends, which lost 3 bases and 2 bases, there was a span of 12 bases. CDR3 protein: CAWRRDTHTDTQYF. The CDR3, as DNA: TGTGCCTGGAGAAGGGACACCCACACAGATACGCAGTATTTT. The full variable domain, with the rest looked up from reference TRBV30 and TRBJ2-3, is SQTIHQWPATLVQPVGSPLSLECTVEGTSNPNLYWYRQAAGRGLQLLFYSVGIGQISSEVPQNLSASRPQDRQFILSSKKLLLSDSGFYLCAWRRDTHTDTQYFGPGTRLTVL.

J is TRBJ1-1 and V is TRBV18; D gene ambiguous. Germline CDR1 KGHSH, CDR2 LQKENI. CDR3 length equals 13 residues. V lost 1 base and J 10 bases, leaving 13 bases between the germline ends. Here the CDR3 DNA reads TGTGCCAGCTCACCACAGGCCCCCCCTGGAGCTTTCTTT. Translation gives CASSPQAPPGAFF.

The V gene is TRBV21-1, the J gene TRBJ1-2; the D call in the table, TRBD1, was not verified against the DNA. TRBV21-1 is classified as a pseudogene. This CDR3 is built from 16 residues. CDR3 region: CASSNMTGGFCYGYTF. In DNA form, the CDR3 reads TGTGCCAGCAGCAACATGACAGGGGGGTTTTGCTATGGCTACACCTTC.

This chain uses TRBV29-1 with TRBJ1-1, with 7 positions matching TRBD1. The CDR3 runs 14 residues. J lost 0 bases, V lost 1 base, and 2 bases had no gene match. From germline, CDR1 is SQVTM and CDR2 ANQGSEA. This CDR3 is CSVEVQGMNTEAFF. CDR3 nucleotide sequence: TGCAGCGTTGAAGTACAGGGGATGAACACTGAAGCTTTCTTT.

This sequence joins TRBV6-5 and TRBJ1-3, with D perhaps TRBD1 (5 bases). Germline V gives CDR1 MNHEY, CDR2 SVGAGI. This CDR3 has 16 amino acids. Trimming removed 3 bases from V and 0 bases from J, with 12 bases in between. CDR3 DNA sequence: TGTGCCAGCAGTTATGGGGCACCTATCTCTGGAAACACCATATATTTT. Its protein product is CASSYGAPISGNTIYF.